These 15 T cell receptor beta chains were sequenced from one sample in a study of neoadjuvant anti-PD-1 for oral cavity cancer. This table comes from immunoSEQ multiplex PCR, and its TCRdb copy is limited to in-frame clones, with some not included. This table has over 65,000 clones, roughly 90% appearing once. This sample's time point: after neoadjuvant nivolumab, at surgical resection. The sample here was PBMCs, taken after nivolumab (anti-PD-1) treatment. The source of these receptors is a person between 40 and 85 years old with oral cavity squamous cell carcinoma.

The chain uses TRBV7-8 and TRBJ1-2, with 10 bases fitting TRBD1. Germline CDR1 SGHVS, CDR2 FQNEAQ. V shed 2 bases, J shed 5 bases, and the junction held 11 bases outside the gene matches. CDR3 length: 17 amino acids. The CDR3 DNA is TGTGCCAGCAGCTTACTCTCGCGGGACAGGGGCCATTATGGCTACACCTTC. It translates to CASSLLSRDRGHYGYTF. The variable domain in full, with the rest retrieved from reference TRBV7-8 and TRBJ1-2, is GAGVSQSPRYKVAKRGQDVALRCDPISGHVSLFWYQQALGQGPEFLTYFQNEAQLDKSGLPSDRFFAERPEGSVSTLKIQRTQQEDSAVYLCASSLLSRDRGHYGYTFGSGTRLTVV.

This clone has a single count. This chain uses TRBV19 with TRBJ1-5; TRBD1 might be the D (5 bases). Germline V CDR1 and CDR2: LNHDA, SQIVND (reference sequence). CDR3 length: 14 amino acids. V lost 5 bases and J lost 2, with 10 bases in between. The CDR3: CASSGRGGNQPQHF. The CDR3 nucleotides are TGTGCCAGTAGTGGCAGAGGGGGCAATCAGCCCCAGCATTTT.

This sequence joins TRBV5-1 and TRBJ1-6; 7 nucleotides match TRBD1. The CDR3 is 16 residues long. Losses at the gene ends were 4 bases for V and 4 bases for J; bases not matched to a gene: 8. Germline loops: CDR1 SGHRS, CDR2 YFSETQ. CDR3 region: CASSPDPGQYNSPLHF. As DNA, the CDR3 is TGCGCCAGCAGCCCGGATCCGGGACAGTATAATTCACCCCTCCACTTT.

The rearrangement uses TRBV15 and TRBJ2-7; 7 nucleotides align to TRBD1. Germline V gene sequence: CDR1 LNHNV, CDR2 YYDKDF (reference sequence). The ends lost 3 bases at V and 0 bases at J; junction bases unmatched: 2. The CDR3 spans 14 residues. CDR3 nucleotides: TGTGCCACCAGCAGCCGGGACAGCTCCTACGAGCAGTACTTC. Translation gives CATSSRDSSYEQYF.

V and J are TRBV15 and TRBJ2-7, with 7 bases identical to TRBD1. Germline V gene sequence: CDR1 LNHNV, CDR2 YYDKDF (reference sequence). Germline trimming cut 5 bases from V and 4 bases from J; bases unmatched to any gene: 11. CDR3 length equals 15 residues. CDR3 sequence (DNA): TGTGCCACCAGCCCGCGACAGGGAGCGGTATACGAGCAGTACTTC. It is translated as CATSPRQGAVYEQYF.

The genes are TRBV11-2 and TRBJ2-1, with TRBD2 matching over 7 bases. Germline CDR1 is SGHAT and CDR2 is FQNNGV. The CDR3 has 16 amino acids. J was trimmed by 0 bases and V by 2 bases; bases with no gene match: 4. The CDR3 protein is CASSLLGGTSYNEQFF. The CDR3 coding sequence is TGTGCCAGCAGCTTACTGGGGGGGACCTCCTACAATGAGCAGTTCTTC.

The CDR3 reads CASSLREKETQYF. The CDR3, as DNA: TGTGCCAGCAGCTTACGGGAGAAAGAGACCCAGTACTTC. The chain combines TRBV7-3 with TRBJ2-5; possibly TRBD2 for D (6 bases). Trimming removed 2 bases from V and 3 bases from J, with 7 bases in between. Germline V lookup: CDR1 SGHTA, CDR2 FQGTGA. This CDR3 has 13 residues.

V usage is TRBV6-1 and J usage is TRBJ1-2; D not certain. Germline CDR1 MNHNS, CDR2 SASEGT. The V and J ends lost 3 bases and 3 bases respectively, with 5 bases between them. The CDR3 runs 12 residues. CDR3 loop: CASSERDYGYTF. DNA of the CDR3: TGTGCCAGCAGTGAGAGGGACTATGGCTACACCTTC.

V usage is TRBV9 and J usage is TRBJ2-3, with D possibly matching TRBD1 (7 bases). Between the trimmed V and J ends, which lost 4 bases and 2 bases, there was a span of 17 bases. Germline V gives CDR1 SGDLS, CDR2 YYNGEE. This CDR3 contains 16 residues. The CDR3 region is CASSLRQGGITDTQYF. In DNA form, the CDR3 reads TGTGCCAGCAGCTTACGACAGGGAGGTATCACAGATACGCAGTATTTT.

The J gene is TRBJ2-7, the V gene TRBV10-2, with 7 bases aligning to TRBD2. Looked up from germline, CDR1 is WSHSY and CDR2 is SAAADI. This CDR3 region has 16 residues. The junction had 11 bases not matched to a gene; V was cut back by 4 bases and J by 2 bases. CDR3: CASSVGVWGGPYEQYF. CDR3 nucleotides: TGCGCCAGCAGTGTAGGAGTATGGGGAGGGCCCTACGAGCAGTACTTC.

This CDR3 is CASSPARGNYEQYF. The CDR3 DNA follows: TGTGCCAGTAGTCCAGCAAGGGGAAACTACGAGCAGTACTTC. The rearrangement joins TRBV19 to TRBJ2-7, with a weak D call TRBD1 (5 bases). Germline V gene lookup returns CDR1 LNHDA and CDR2 SQIVND (reference sequence). V lost 5 bases and J 3 bases, leaving 14 bases between the germline ends. The CDR3 has 14 residues.

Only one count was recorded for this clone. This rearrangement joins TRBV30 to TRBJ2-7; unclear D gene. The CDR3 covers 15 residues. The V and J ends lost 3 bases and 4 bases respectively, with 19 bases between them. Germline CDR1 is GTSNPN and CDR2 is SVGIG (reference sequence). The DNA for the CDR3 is TGTGCCTGGAGAAGTTGGGAAGCGCTACCTTACGAGCAGTACTTC. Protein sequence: CAWRSWEALPYEQYF.

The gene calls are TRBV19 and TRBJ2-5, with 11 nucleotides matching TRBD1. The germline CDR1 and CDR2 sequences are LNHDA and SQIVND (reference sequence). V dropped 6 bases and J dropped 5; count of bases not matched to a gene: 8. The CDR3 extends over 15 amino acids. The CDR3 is CASRPGQGVWETQYF. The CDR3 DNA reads TGTGCCAGTAGACCGGGACAGGGGGTTTGGGAGACCCAGTACTTC.

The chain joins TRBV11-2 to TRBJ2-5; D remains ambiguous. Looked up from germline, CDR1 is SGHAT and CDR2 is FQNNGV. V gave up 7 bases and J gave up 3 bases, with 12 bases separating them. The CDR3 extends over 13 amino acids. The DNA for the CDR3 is TGTGCCAGCAATAACCTGTGGAAAGAGACCCAGTACTTC. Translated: CASNNLWKETQYF.

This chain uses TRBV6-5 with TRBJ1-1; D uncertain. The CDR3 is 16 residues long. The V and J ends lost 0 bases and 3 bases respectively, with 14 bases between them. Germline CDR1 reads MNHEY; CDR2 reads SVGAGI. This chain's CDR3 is CASSYSIAGGYTEAFF. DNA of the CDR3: TGTGCCAGCAGTTACTCGATAGCGGGCGGGTACACTGAAGCTTTCTTT.